This paragraph covers one T cell receptor (beta chain) sequence. No antigen is known for it. After isolation, RNA underwent reverse transcription to generate cDNA as the sequencing template. Profiling relied on immunoSEQ multiplex PCR, and the TCRdb table lists in-frame clones only, not all of them. The sample gives about 290,000 clones, 58% of which show up once; about 1.7% is in the top ten. The CDR3 length is 13 residues. V gave up 7 bases and J gave up 3 bases, with 12 bases separating them. Germline V gene data show CDR1 as MNHEY and CDR2 as SVGAGI. Treatment noted: oral pan-JAK inhibitor, 5-10 mg twice daily. The data derive from a study of CD8+ T cells in alopecia areata. As for the study in general: The drug, oral tofacitinib, was given to treated patients at 5 to 10 mg twice daily.

General study results and limits: Persistence during tofacitinib was seen for many expanded lesional clones in scalp and blood. Lesional scalp, especially alopecia totalis/universalis, showed higher clonality than normal scalp. With one nonresponder, baseline CD8+ expansion's link to response remains uncertain.

The receptor comes from a human donor with alopecia areata. The source was CD4+ T cells sorted from blood, collected at week 24, from a patient treated with tofacitinib. V is TRBV6-5 and J is TRBJ2-5; possible D gene TRBD2, 5 bases. The CDR3 bases are TGTGCCAGCAATCGGCTAGCTGAAGAGACCCAGTACTTC. Residues: CASNRLAEETQYF.